Presented here are 26 T cell receptor beta chains from one specimen sequenced in a study of cytomegalovirus exposure and HLA in healthy donors (dated 2017 in TCRdb). Receptor amplification or capture employed the immunoSEQ multiplex PCR assay. A mixture of 60 forward primers for TCR Vbeta segments and 13 reverse primers for TCR Jbeta segments was used in the multiplex PCR. TCRdb mirrors the immuneACCESS table, restricted to in-frame sequences. Some clones are absent from its copies; in checked studies, under half trace to an unresolved V gene, and the reason for the others is unknown. A total of some 50,000 clones appear in this sample, about 70% of them only once. The ten most abundant clones make up 22% of the sample. Sequencing was done on a sample of PBMCs. The receptors come from a woman between 50 and 59 years old in good health and CMV-seropositive.

The rearrangement joins TRBV28 to TRBJ2-7, with 7 bases that match TRBD1. Germline loops: CDR1 MDHEN, CDR2 SYDVKM. The CDR3 consists of 11 residues. The V and J ends lost 7 bases and 9 bases, in that order; junction bases with no gene match: 6. The CDR3 here is CASKDNRGQYF. The CDR3 bases are TGTGCCAGCAAGGATAACAGGGGGCAGTACTTC.

The chain recombines TRBV29-1 with TRBJ2-7; D is perhaps TRBD1 (6 bases). V was clipped by 6 bases and J by 10 bases, with 16 bases between them. CDR1 and CDR2 (germline): SQVTM, ANQGSEA. This CDR3 has 11 residues. The CDR3 DNA is TGCAGCGTAGCTACCGGGGACACTCAGTACTTC. Its protein is CSVATGDTQYF.

The V call is TRBV4-2, the J call TRBJ2-7; TRBD2 aligns across 8 bases. The germline V gene has CDR1 LGHNA and CDR2 YNFKEQ. V trimming: 1 base; J trimming: 2 bases; junction bases outside the gene matches: 4. This CDR3 has 15 amino acids. The CDR3 coding sequence is TGTGCCAGCAGCCAAGTAGCGGGGCCGACCTACGAGCAGTACTTC. Its translation: CASSQVAGPTYEQYF.

The CDR3 region has the DNA TGTGCCAGCAGCCAAGTCCCGGGACTAGCGGGAGAAGGCTCCTACGAGCAGTACTTC. Its protein product is CASSQVPGLAGEGSYEQYF. The V call is TRBV7-9, the J call TRBJ2-7; 14 bases are a match to TRBD2. The CDR3 extends over 19 amino acids. Germline V gene data show CDR1 as SEHNR and CDR2 as FQNEAQ (reference sequence). V shed 5 bases and J 0 bases; nucleotides not matched to a gene: 12.

V is TRBV18 and J is TRBJ1-1; possible D gene TRBD1, 6 bases. The CDR3 length is 13 residues. The germline V gene has CDR1 KGHSH and CDR2 LQKENI. Trimming pared 5 bases from V and 1 base from J, leaving 8 bases between. The CDR3 reads CASSEGGNTEAFF. The DNA of the CDR3 is TGTGCCAGCTCAGAAGGGGGGAACACTGAAGCTTTCTTT.

The CDR3 sequence is CATAGGALVSGKMGEQYF. The CDR3 DNA is TGTGCCACCGCAGGGGGCGCCTTGGTGTCGGGGAAAATGGGGGAGCAGTACTTC. This chain uses TRBV15 with TRBJ2-7; 8 bases match TRBD1. The V gene's germline CDR1 is LNHNV and CDR2 YYDKDF (reference sequence). Trimming removed 8 bases from V and 7 bases from J; junction bases left unmatched: 25. CDR3 length equals 18 residues.

The rearrangement links TRBV6-1 to TRBJ2-1; 9 positions agree with TRBD2. The germline CDR1 and CDR2 sequences are MNHNS and SASEGT. The CDR3 is 16 amino acids. The V segment lost 4 bases and the J segment 0 bases; nucleotides outside the gene matches: 4. CDR3 bases: TGTGCCAGCAGTGGAAGCGGGAGGTACTCCTACAATGAGCAGTTCTTC. Its protein product is CASSGSGRYSYNEQFF.

V and J are TRBV4-3 and TRBJ1-2; no firm D call. The CDR3 runs to 20 residues. Trimming shortened V by 1 base and J by 2 bases, and 26 bases separated the two germline ends. Germline loops: CDR1 LGHNA, CDR2 YSLEER. The CDR3 sequence: CASSQAYTLQPRPGNYGYTF. DNA of the CDR3: TGCGCCAGCAGCCAAGCTTATACTCTCCAACCACGACCGGGGAACTATGGCTACACCTTC.

The chain has TRBV7-3 and TRBJ2-2; D not resolved. The CDR3 runs 17 residues. Trimming left V 5 bases short and J 7 bases short, with 23 bases between. Germline CDR1 SGHTA, CDR2 FQGTGA. Here the CDR3 DNA reads TGTGCCAGCAGCCGTCTGCAGCGAGACCAGACGGTCGGGGAGCTGTTTTTT. Translation gives CASSRLQRDQTVGELFF.

The chain recombines TRBV7-6 with TRBJ1-3, with 10 positions matching TRBD1. Germline values: CDR1 SGHVS, CDR2 FNYEAQ. With 4 bases clipped from V and 4 bases from J, the junction kept 7 bases outside the gene matches. The CDR3 totals 16 residues. The CDR3 is CASSYRTGGVGNTIYF. The DNA for the CDR3 is TGTGCCAGCAGCTACCGGACAGGGGGAGTCGGAAACACCATATATTTT.

This chain links TRBV19 with TRBJ1-2; no definite D call. The CDR3 totals 14 residues. V gave up 6 bases and J gave up 6 bases, with 17 bases separating them. The V gene's germline CDR1 is LNHDA and CDR2 SQIVND (reference sequence). CDR3 DNA: TGTGCCAGTAGGCGGGAGTTCCGGGAAAATGGCTACACCTTC. Amino acid sequence: CASRREFRENGYTF.

The chain carries TRBV29-1 and TRBJ1-1; D is possibly TRBD1 (6 bases). CDR1 is SQVTM and CDR2 is ANQGSEA in the germline V gene. Trimming stripped 4 bases from V and 8 bases from J, with 23 bases between. This CDR3 has 15 amino acids. CDR3 protein: CSVAGGGSGGWEAFF. The CDR3 nucleotides read TGCAGCGTTGCAGGAGGGGGATCGGGGGGGTGGGAAGCTTTCTTT.

This chain joins TRBV16 and TRBJ1-2; the D is unclear. The V end lost 0 bases, the J end lost 6 bases, and 17 bases lay between the germline ends. Germline CDR1 is KGHSY and CDR2 is FQNENV. CDR3 length equals 16 residues. CDR3 region: CASSQSLAVPTNGYTF. Here the CDR3 DNA reads TGTGCCAGCAGCCAATCGTTGGCAGTTCCCACAAATGGCTACACCTTC.

Only a few counts were recorded for this clone. The chain combines TRBV10-3 with TRBJ2-3; the D is unclear. The ends were cut back, 0 bases at V and 6 bases at J, with 4 bases in the middle. Germline V gives CDR1 ENHRY, CDR2 SYGVKD. The CDR3 totals 12 residues. The DNA for the CDR3 is TGTGCCATCAGTGAGTCGGCTGATACGCAGTATTTT. This translates into CAISESADTQYF.

The chain is built from TRBV9 and TRBJ1-5, with D possibly being TRBD1 (6 bases). Trimming cost V 2 bases and J 0 bases, with 9 bases left between them. The CDR3 extends over 15 amino acids. Germline-derived CDR1 and CDR2 are SGDLS and YYNGEE. CDR3 amino acids: CASSVAGDSNQPQHF. The CDR3 coding sequence is TGTGCCAGCAGCGTCGCAGGGGATAGCAATCAGCCCCAGCATTTT.

This clone was seen once. The J gene is TRBJ1-2, the V gene TRBV28, with TRBD1 as a possible D gene (5 bases). The germline CDR1 and CDR2 sequences are MDHEN and SYDVKM. V was cut by 3 bases and J by 0 bases, with 14 bases left in between. This CDR3 is built from 16 residues. The CDR3 spells CASSFSRGVANYGYTF. CDR3 in DNA: TGTGCCAGCAGTTTCTCTCGGGGGGTCGCTAACTATGGCTACACCTTC.

This clone was detected only a few times. The J gene is TRBJ2-1, the V gene TRBV7-3, with 9 bases aligning to TRBD2. Per germline, CDR1 SGHTA and CDR2 FQGTGA. This CDR3 spans 17 amino acids. The V and J ends lost 5 bases and 7 bases, in that order; junction bases with no gene match: 15. The CDR3 DNA reads as TGTGCCAGCAGCCCCCGTGTAGGAGCGGGGGGCCGTAATGAGCAGTTCTTC. Its translation is CASSPRVGAGGRNEQFF.

The chain joins TRBV19 to TRBJ2-6; 7 nucleotides align to TRBD1. The CDR3 sequence is 16 residues long. Germline trimming cut 9 bases from V and 2 bases from J; bases unmatched to any gene: 10. Germline values: CDR1 LNHDA, CDR2 SQIVND (reference sequence). The CDR3 coding sequence is TGTGCCAGCCGGGACAGCCTTATTACTGGGGCCAACGTCCTGACTTTC. Its protein is CASRDSLITGANVLTF.

The chain has TRBV15 and TRBJ2-3; tentatively, D is TRBD2 (6 bases). V was trimmed by 1 base and J by 1 base, leaving 9 bases between them. CDR3 length equals 15 residues. Germline CDR1 LNHNV, CDR2 YYDKDF (reference sequence). DNA for the CDR3: TGTGCCACCAGCAGAGGTTGGGGGGGCACAGATACGCAGTATTTT. Translated, it gives CATSRGWGGTDTQYF.

This sequence joins TRBV2 and TRBJ2-2, with 10 bases that match TRBD2. Per the germline V gene, CDR1 is SNHLY and CDR2 is FYNNEI. The CDR3 has 15 residues. J lost 5 bases, V lost 4 bases, and 4 bases had no gene match. CDR3 bases: TGTGCCAGCAGTGTAGCGGGAGGTGGTACCGGGGAGCTGTTTTTT. Translating gives CASSVAGGGTGELFF.

CDR3 nucleotides: TGTGCCAGCAGCCACCCGGGACAGTCGACCTACGAGCAGTACTTC. This codes for CASSHPGQSTYEQYF. V gene TRBV5-6 combines with J gene TRBJ2-7; 7 nucleotides line up with TRBD1. V trimming: 4 bases; J trimming: 2 bases; junction bases outside the gene matches: 9. CDR1 is SGHDT and CDR2 is YYEEEE in the germline V gene. The CDR3 sequence is 15 residues long.

This sequence joins TRBV6-6 and TRBJ2-7; a possible D gene is TRBD2 (6 bases). Between the trimmed V and J ends, which lost 2 bases and 7 bases, there was a span of 12 bases. Germline V gene sequence: CDR1 MNHNY, CDR2 SVGAGI (reference sequence). This CDR3 has 13 amino acids. The CDR3 DNA follows: TGTGCCAGCAGTTACCCGGGACTTTTGGAGCAGTACTTC. Its protein product is CASSYPGLLEQYF.

The gene calls are TRBV4-1 and TRBJ2-7; TRBD2 matches at 7 bases. CDR1 is MGHRA and CDR2 is YSYEKL in the germline V gene. CDR3 size: 16 residues. Trimming took 4 bases from V and 0 from J; bases not matched to a gene: 9. The CDR3 DNA reads TGCGCCAGCAGCCCTCCGGGTGCGGGAGACTCCTACGAGCAGTACTTC. It codes for CASSPPGAGDSYEQYF.

V is TRBV19 and J is TRBJ1-4; no clear D. V was clipped by 3 bases and J by 8 bases, with 10 bases between them. This CDR3 is 13 amino acids long. Germline V gene sequence: CDR1 LNHDA, CDR2 SQIVND (reference sequence). CDR3 in amino acids: CASSIWGEEKLFF. CDR3 in DNA: TGTGCCAGTAGTATTTGGGGAGAGGAAAAACTGTTTTTT.

V gene TRBV7-3 combines with J gene TRBJ2-1; D uncertain. With 4 bases removed from V and 6 bases from J, the gap between germline ends came to 13 bases. The V gene's germline CDR1 is SGHTA and CDR2 FQGTGA. The CDR3 sequence is 14 residues long. The CDR3 nucleotides are TGTGCCAGCAGCTCCGGTCTCTATGGCAATGAGCAGTTCTTC. The encoded protein is CASSSGLYGNEQFF.

The V call is TRBV4-3, the J call TRBJ2-1, with 7 bases that match TRBD2. This CDR3 has 16 residues. Germline V gene lookup returns CDR1 LGHNA and CDR2 YSLEER. Unmatched junction bases numbered 7, after V lost 1 base and J lost 4 bases. The CDR3 region is CASSQVGGSIYNEQFF. The CDR3 region has the DNA TGCGCCAGCAGCCAAGTCGGCGGGAGTATTTACAATGAGCAGTTCTTC.